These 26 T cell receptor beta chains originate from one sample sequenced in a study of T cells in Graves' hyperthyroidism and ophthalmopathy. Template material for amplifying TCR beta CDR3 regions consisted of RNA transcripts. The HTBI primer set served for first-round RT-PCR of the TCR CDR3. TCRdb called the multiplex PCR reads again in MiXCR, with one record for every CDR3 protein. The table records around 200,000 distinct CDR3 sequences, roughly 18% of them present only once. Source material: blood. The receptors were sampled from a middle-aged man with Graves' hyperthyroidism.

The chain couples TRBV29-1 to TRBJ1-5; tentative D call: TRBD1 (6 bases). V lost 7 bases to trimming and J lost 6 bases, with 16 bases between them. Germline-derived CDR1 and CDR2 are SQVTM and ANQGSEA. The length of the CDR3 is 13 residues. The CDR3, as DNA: TGCAGCGCAACCCCGGGGGCAGGTCAGCCCCAGCATTTT. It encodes CSATPGAGQPQHF. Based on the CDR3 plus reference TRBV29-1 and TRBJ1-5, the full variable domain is SAVISQKPSRDICQRGTSLTIQCQVDSQVTMMFWYRQQPGQSLTLIATANQGSEATYESGFVIDKFPISRPNLTFSTLTVSNMSPEDSSIYLCSATPGAGQPQHFGDGTRLSIL.

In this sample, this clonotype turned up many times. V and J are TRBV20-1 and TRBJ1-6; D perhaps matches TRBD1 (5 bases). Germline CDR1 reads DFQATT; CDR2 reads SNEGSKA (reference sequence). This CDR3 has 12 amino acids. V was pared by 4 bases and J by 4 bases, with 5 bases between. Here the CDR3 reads CSATGYNSPLHF. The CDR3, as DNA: TGCAGTGCTACAGGGTATAATTCACCCCTCCACTTT.

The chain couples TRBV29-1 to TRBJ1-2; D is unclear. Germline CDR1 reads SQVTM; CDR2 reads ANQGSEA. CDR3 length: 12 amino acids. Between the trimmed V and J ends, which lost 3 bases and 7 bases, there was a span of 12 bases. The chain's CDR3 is CSVDEGISGYTF. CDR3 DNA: TGCAGCGTTGATGAGGGAATAAGTGGCTACACCTTC.

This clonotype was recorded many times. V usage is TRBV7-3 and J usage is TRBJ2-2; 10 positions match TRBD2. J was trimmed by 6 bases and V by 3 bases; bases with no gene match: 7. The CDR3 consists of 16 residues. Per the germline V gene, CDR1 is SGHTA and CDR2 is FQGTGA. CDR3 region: CASSFNLAGDAGELFF. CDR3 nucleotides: TGTGCCAGCAGCTTTAATCTAGCGGGGGACGCCGGGGAGCTGTTTTTT.

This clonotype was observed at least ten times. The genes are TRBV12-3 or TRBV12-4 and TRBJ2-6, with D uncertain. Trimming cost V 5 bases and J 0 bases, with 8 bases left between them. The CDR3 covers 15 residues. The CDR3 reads CASSKQISGANVLTF. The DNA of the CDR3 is TGTGCCAGCAGTAAACAGATCTCTGGGGCCAACGTCCTGACTTTC.

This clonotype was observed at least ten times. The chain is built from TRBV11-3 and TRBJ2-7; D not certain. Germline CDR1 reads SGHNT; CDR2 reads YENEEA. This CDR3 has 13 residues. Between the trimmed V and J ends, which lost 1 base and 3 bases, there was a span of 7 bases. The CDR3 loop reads CASSLGVDYEQYF. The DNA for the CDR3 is TGTGCCAGCAGCTTAGGAGTGGACTACGAGCAGTACTTC.

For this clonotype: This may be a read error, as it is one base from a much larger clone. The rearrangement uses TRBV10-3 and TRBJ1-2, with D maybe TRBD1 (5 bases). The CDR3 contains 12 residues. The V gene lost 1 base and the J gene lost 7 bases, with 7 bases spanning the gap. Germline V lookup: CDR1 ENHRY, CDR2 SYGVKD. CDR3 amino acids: CAISEFTGGYTF. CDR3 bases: TGTGCCATCAGTGAGTTTACAGGTGGCTACACCTTC.

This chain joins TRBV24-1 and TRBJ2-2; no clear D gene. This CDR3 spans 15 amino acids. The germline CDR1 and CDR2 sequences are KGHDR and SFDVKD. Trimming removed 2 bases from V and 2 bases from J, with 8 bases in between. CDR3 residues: CATSDSQFNTGELFF. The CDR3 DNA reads TGTGCCACCAGTGATTCCCAGTTTAACACCGGGGAGCTGTTTTTT.

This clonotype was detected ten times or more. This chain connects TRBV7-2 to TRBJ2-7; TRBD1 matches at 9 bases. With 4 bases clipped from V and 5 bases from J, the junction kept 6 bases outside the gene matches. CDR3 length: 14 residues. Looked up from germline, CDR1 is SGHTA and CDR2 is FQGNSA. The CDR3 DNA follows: TGTGCCAGCAGCTGGATCGGGACAGGGAACGAGCAGTACTTC. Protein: CASSWIGTGNEQYF.

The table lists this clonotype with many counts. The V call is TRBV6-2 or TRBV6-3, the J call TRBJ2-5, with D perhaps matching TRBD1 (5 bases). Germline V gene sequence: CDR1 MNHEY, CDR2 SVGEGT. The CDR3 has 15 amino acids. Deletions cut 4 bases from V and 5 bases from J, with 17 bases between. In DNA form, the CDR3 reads TGTGCCAGCAGTTCCCTGACAGCCTCCCGGGAGACCCAGTACTTC. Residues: CASSSLTASRETQYF.

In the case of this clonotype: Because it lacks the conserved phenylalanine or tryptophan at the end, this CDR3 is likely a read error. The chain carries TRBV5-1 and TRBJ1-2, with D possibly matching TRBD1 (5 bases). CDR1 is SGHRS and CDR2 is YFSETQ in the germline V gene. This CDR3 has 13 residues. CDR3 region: CASSLGGAFGYTL. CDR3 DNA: TGTGCCAGCAGCTTGGGCGGGGCGTTTGGCTACACCCTC.

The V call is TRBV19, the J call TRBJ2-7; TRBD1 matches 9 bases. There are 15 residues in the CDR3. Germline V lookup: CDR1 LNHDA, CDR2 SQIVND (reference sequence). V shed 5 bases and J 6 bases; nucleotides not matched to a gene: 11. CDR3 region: CASSYPGQGRTEQYF. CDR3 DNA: TGTGCCAGTAGTTACCCCGGACAGGGGAGAACCGAGCAGTACTTC.

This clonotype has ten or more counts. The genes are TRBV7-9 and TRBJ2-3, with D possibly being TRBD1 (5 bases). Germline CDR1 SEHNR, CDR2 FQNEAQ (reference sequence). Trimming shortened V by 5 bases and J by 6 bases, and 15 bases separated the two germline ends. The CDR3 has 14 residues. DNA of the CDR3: TGTGCCAGCAGCATAGGGGTCCCGGGCGATACGCAGTATTTT. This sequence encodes CASSIGVPGDTQYF.

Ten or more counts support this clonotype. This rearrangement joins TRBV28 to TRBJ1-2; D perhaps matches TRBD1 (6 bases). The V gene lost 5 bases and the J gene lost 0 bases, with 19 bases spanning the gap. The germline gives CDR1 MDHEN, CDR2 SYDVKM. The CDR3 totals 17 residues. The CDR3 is CASSPPSGRTANYGYTF. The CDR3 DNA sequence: TGTGCCAGCAGTCCACCCTCCGGCAGGACAGCTAACTATGGCTACACCTTC.

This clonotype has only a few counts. In DNA form, the CDR3 reads TGTGCCAGCAGCTTGGGGGCTGGGCGTATCTACGAGCAGTACTTC. It translates to CASSLGAGRIYEQYF. The chain links TRBV11-2 to TRBJ2-7; D might be TRBD1 (6 bases). The CDR3 runs 15 residues. Germline CDR1 SGHAT, CDR2 FQNNGV. V shed 3 bases and J shed 3 bases, with 15 bases lying between them.

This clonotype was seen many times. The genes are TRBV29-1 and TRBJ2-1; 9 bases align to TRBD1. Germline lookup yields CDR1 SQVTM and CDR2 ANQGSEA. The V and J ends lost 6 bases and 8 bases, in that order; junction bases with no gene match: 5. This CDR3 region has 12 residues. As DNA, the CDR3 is TGCAGCGTGGTGACAGGGGGGGATGAGCAGTTCTTC. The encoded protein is CSVVTGGDEQFF.

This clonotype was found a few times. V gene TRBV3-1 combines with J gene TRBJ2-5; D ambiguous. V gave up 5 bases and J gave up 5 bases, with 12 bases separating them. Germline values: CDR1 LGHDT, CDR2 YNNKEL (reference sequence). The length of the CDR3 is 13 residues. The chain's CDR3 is CASSTHGAETQYF. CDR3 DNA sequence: TGTGCCAGCAGCACCCACGGCGCGGAGACCCAGTACTTC.

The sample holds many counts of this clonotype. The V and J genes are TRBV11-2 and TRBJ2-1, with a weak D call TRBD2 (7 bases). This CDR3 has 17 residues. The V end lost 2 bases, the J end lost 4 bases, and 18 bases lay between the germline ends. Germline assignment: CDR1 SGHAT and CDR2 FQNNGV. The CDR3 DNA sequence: TGTGCCAGCAGCTTACGAGGGGGGGGTTTTTTATACAATGAGCAGTTCTTC. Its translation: CASSLRGGGFLYNEQFF.

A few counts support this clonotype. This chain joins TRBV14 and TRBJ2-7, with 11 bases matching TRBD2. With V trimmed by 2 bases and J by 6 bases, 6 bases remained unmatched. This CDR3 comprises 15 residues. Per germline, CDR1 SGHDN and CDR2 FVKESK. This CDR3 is CASSQIAGGPSEQYF. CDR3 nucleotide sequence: TGTGCCAGCAGCCAAATAGCGGGGGGGCCGAGCGAGCAGTACTTC.

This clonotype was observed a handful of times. The CDR3 DNA reads as TGTGCCATCAGTGAAGAGGAGACCCAGTACTTC. It codes for CAISEEETQYF. The chain uses TRBV10-3 and TRBJ2-5; D not certain. Deletions cut 3 bases from V and 5 bases from J, with 4 bases between. Germline V gene lookup returns CDR1 ENHRY and CDR2 SYGVKD. The CDR3 loop spans 11 amino acids.

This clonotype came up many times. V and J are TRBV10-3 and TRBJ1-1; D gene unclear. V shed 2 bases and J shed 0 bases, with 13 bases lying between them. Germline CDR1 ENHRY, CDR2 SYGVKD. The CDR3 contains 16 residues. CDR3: CAISEPRGRMNTEAFF. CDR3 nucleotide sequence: TGTGCCATCAGTGAGCCCCGGGGAAGGATGAACACTGAAGCTTTCTTT.

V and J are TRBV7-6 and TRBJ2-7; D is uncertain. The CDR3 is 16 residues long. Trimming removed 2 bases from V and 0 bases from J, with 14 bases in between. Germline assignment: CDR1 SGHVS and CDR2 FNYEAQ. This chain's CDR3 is CASSLNAVLSSYEQYF. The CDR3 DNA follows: TGTGCCAGCAGCTTAAACGCAGTCCTAAGCTCCTACGAGCAGTACTTC.

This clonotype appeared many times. CDR3 sequence (DNA): TGTGCCTGGAGTCCCCATCCGGGGCCTACTGAAGCTTTCTTT. Its protein is CAWSPHPGPTEAFF. The chain couples TRBV30 to TRBJ1-1, with D perhaps TRBD1 (5 bases). The germline gives CDR1 GTSNPN, CDR2 SVGIG (reference sequence). The V end lost 2 bases, the J end lost 5 bases, and 15 bases lay between the germline ends. This CDR3 comprises 14 residues.

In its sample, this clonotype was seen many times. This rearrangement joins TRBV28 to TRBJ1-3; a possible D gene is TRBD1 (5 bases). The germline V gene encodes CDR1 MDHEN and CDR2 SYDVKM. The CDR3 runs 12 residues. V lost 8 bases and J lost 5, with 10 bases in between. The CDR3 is CASRDVRNTIYF. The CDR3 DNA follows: TGTGCCAGCCGGGACGTTAGAAACACCATATATTTT.

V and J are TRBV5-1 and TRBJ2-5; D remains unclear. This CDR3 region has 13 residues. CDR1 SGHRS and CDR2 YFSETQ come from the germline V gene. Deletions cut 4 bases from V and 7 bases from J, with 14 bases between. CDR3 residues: CASSITLEGTQYF. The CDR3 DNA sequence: TGCGCCAGCAGCATTACCCTAGAAGGGACCCAGTACTTC.

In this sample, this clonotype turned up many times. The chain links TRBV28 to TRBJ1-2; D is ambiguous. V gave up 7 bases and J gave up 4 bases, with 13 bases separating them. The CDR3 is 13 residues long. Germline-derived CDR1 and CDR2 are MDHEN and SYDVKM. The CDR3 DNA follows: TGTGCCAGCATTCCGGCGCCCGGCTATGGCTACACCTTC. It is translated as CASIPAPGYGYTF.